Each of the 11 T cell receptor beta chains below was sequenced from the same sample in a study of human T cells and chemical hapten exposure. MiXCR was run by TCRdb on the RACE reads, yielding one entry per CDR3 protein. Among 180,000 or so distinct CDR3 sequences, about 25% were seen once, and the ten largest hold 2.5%. Time point of the sample: patch test 3, about 24 weeks after DPC sensitization. Treatment reported: therapeutic diphenylcyclopropenone sensitization with weekly scalp DPC. The material was whole blood, obtained in connection with sensitization to the hapten diphenylcyclopropenone (DPC). The receptor set was obtained from a woman between 35 and 50 years old with alopecia areata. Some clones in this sample may be carry-over from other donors' samples.

The chain joins TRBV7-2 to TRBJ2-5, with a tentative D call TRBD1 (5 bases). V was trimmed by 2 bases and J by 4 bases, leaving 20 bases between them. The CDR3 loop spans 17 amino acids. Germline-derived CDR1 and CDR2 are SGHTA and FQGNSA. Here the CDR3 DNA reads TGTGCCAGCAGCTTATTCCAGGGCAGGGTCTACCCAGAGACCCAGTACTTC. It encodes CASSLFQGRVYPETQYF.

This chain joins TRBV12-3 or TRBV12-4 and TRBJ1-6, with D possibly matching TRBD1 (5 bases). Deletions cut 3 bases from V and 9 bases from J, with 15 bases between. The CDR3 contains 15 residues. In nucleotides, the CDR3 is TGTGCCAGCAGTTTGGGGGGGGGGTCTGGTTCACCCCTCCACTTT. Protein sequence: CASSLGGGSGSPLHF.

This rearrangement joins TRBV7-2 to TRBJ2-3, with 11 bases matching TRBD2. J was trimmed by 4 bases and V by 1 base; bases with no gene match: 10. Germline assignment: CDR1 SGHTA and CDR2 FQGNSA. The CDR3 is made up of 18 amino acids. As DNA, the CDR3 is TGTGCCAGCAGCTTAGTGGGTACTAGCGGGAGCCGCGCAGATACGCAGTATTTT. It translates to CASSLVGTSGSRADTQYF. The full variable domain, completed using reference TRBV7-2 and TRBJ2-3, is GAGVSQSPSNKVTEKGKDVELRCDPISGHTALYWYRQSLGQGLEFLIYFQGNSAPDKSGLPSDRFSAERTGGSVSTLTIQRTQQEDSAVYLCASSLVGTSGSRADTQYFGPGTRLTVL.

This clonotype was seen a few times. J is TRBJ1-1 and V is TRBV5-4; 9 bases map to TRBD1. Germline CDR1 and CDR2: SGHNT and YYREEE (reference sequence). The CDR3 contains 14 residues. With 4 bases clipped from V and 6 bases from J, the junction kept 7 bases outside the gene matches. CDR3 amino acids: CASSELTGGAEAFF. The CDR3 nucleotides are TGTGCCAGCAGCGAGCTAACAGGGGGCGCTGAAGCTTTCTTT.

The rearrangement uses TRBV5-1 and TRBJ2-5; D not resolved. Germline loops: CDR1 SGHRS, CDR2 YFSETQ. V was pared by 5 bases and J by 1 base, with 9 bases between. This CDR3 is built from 13 residues. The CDR3 bases are TGCGCCAGCAGATCTAATATCCAAGAGACCCAGTACTTC. It is translated as CASRSNIQETQYF.

This clonotype was seen a few times. The genes are TRBV6-2 or TRBV6-3 and TRBJ1-5, with a tentative D call TRBD1 (6 bases). CDR1 and CDR2 from the germline V gene are MNHEY and SVGEGT. The CDR3 has 18 residues. Trimming pared 2 bases from V and 2 bases from J, leaving 19 bases between. The CDR3 protein is CASSYRGTLPLGNQPQHF. The CDR3 DNA follows: TGTGCCAGCAGTTACAGGGGGACCCTCCCCCTGGGCAATCAGCCCCAGCATTTT.

This clonotype was counted between two and nine times. This sequence joins TRBV12-3 or TRBV12-4 and TRBJ2-7; TRBD1 matches at 8 bases. The CDR3 runs to 16 residues. With 4 bases clipped from V and 0 bases from J, the junction kept 8 bases outside the gene matches. The CDR3 protein is CASSSKGQANSYEQYF. CDR3 nucleotides: TGTGCCAGCAGTTCCAAGGGACAGGCGAACTCCTACGAGCAGTACTTC.

CDR3 bases: TGTGCCAGCAGCTTGGCCCCGGGGGACGAGCAGTACTTC. It specifies CASSLAPGDEQYF. The V call is TRBV5-4, the J call TRBJ2-7; D may be TRBD2 (6 bases). Germline CDR1 SGHNT, CDR2 YYREEE (reference sequence). V was cut by 0 bases and J by 5 bases, with 9 bases left in between. There are 13 residues in the CDR3.

V is TRBV28 and J is TRBJ2-3, with D maybe TRBD1 (6 bases). V was pared by 7 bases and J by 8 bases, with 25 bases between. CDR1 is MDHEN and CDR2 is SYDVKM in the germline V gene. The CDR3 has 16 amino acids. This chain's CDR3 is CASTSPQRGSNGTQYF. DNA of the CDR3: TGTGCCAGCACCAGTCCTCAAAGGGGGTCAAACGGTACGCAGTATTTT.

This clonotype occurred a few times. The chain recombines TRBV20-1 with TRBJ2-7; D is perhaps TRBD1 or TRBD2 (5 bases each). The CDR3 has 14 residues. Germline loops: CDR1 DFQATT, CDR2 SNEGSKA (reference sequence). The ends were cut back, 7 bases at V and 4 bases at J, with 20 bases in the middle. CDR3 nucleotides: TGCAGTGGGTGGGACGGAACCCTTGGATACGAGCAGTACTTC. Amino acids: CSGWDGTLGYEQYF.

CDR3 coding DNA: TGCAGCGTTGACACGGACGCGAACTATGGCTACACCTTC. Translating it yields CSVDTDANYGYTF. The chain has TRBV29-1 and TRBJ1-2, with D unresolved. The CDR3 sequence is 13 residues long. The germline V gene has CDR1 SQVTM and CDR2 ANQGSEA. V was cut by 3 bases and J by 2 bases, with 10 bases left in between.